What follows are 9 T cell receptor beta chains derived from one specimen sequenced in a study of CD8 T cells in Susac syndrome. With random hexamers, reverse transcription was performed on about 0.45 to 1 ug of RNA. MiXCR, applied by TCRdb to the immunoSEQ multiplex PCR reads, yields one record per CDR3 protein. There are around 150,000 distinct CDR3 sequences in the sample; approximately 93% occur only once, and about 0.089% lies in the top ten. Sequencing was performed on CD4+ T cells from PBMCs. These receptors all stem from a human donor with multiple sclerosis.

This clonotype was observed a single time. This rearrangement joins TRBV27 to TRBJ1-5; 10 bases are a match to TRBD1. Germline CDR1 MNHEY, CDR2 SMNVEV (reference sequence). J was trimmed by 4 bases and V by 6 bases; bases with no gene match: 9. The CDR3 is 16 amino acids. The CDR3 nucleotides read TGTGCCAGCAGATCGTGGGGGACAGGGGAAAATCAGCCCCAGCATTTT. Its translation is CASRSWGTGENQPQHF.

DNA of the CDR3: TGCAGTGCTAGAGATCTCGCCCAGTTAAGCTCCTACGAGCAGTACTTC. This translates into CSARDLAQLSSYEQYF. V and J are TRBV20-1 and TRBJ2-7; D remains unclear. This CDR3 comprises 16 residues. Germline V gives CDR1 DFQATT, CDR2 SNEGSKA (reference sequence). Between the trimmed V and J ends, which lost 0 bases and 0 bases, there was a span of 15 bases.

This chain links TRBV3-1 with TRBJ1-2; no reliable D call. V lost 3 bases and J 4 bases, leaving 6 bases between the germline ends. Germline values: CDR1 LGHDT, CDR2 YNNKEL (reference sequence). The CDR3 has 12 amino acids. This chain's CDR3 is CASSQGPYGYTF. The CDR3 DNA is TGTGCCAGCAGCCAGGGTCCCTATGGCTACACCTTC.

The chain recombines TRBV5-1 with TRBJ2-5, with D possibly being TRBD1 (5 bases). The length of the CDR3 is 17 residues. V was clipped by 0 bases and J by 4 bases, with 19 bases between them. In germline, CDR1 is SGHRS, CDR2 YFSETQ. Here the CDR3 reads CASSLEGYMHGAETQYF. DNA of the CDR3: TGCGCCAGCAGCTTGGAAGGGTACATGCATGGGGCAGAGACCCAGTACTTC.

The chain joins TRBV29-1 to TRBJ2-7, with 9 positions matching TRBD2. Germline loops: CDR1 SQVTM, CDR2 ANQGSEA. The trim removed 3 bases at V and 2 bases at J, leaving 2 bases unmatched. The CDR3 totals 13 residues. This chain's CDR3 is CSVETSGPYEQYF. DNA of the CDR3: TGCAGCGTTGAGACTAGCGGACCCTACGAGCAGTACTTC.

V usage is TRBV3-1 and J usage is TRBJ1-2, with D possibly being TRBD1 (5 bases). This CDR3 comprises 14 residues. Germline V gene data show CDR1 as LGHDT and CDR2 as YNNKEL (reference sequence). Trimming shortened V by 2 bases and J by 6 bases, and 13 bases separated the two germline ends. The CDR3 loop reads CASSQMAGLHGYTF. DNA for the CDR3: TGTGCCAGCAGCCAAATGGCAGGGCTTCATGGCTACACCTTC.

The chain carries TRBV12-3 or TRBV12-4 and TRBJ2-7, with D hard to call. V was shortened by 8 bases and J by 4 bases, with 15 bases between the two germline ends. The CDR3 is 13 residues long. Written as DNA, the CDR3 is TGTGCCAGCTTTTTAGGCAGAGATTACGAGCAGTACTTC. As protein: CASFLGRDYEQYF.

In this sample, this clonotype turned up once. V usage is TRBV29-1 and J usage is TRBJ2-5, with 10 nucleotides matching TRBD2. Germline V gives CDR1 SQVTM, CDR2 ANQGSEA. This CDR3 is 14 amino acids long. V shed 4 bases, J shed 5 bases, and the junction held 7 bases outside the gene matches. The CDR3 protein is CSVGLLAGEETQYF. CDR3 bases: TGCAGCGTTGGGTTGCTAGCGGGAGAGGAGACCCAGTACTTC.

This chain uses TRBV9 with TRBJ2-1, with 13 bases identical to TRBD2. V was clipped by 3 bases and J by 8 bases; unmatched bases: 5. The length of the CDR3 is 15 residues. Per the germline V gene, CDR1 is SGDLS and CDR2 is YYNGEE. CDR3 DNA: TGTGCCAGCAGCGCAGTGGGACTAGCGGGACATGAGCAGTTCTTC. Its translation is CASSAVGLAGHEQFF.